This is a list of T cell receptor beta chains from one sample in a study of blood T cell repertoires in COVID-19. Data came from immunoSEQ multiplex PCR; TCRdb stores just in-frame clones and leaves some out. The table has over 100,000 clones, roughly 85% seen once. Sequenced: peripheral blood. Every receptor here comes from a man aged 45-60 years with active COVID-19. CDR3s include the opening cysteine and the closing phenylalanine or tryptophan. Each record gives: D gene, V gene, J gene, clone size, CDR3 protein, CDR3 DNA. The D gene is left open where the match is weak. Clone size is stated in some rows and not others, as once, few, many or a class when expanded.

TRBD1	TRBV6-6	TRBJ2-7	-	CASSRGTGKGSYEQYF	TGTGCCAGCAGTCGAGGGACAGGGAAGGGCTCCTACGAGCAGTACTTC
TRBD2	TRBV6-2/TRBV6-3	TRBJ2-1	few	CASSSASGGNNEQFF	TGTGCCAGCAGTTCGGCTAGCGGGGGAAACAATGAGCAGTTCTTC
TRBD1	TRBV24-1	TRBJ1-2	-	CATSDLRGDRAGYTF	TGTGCCACCAGTGATCTGAGGGGTGACAGGGCGGGCTACACCTTC
-	TRBV5-1	TRBJ2-1	-	CASSLDSPTNEQFF	TGCGCCAGCAGCCTGGACAGCCCTACCAATGAGCAGTTCTTC
TRBD1	TRBV3-1/TRBV3-2	TRBJ1-1	-	CAARQGNTEAFF	TGTGCCGCGAGACAGGGGAACACTGAAGCTTTCTTT
-	TRBV12-5	TRBJ2-7	-	CASGLGGDYEQYF	TGTGCTAGTGGTTTGGGGGGAGATTACGAGCAGTACTTC
-	TRBV7-7	TRBJ2-2	-	CASSLMAGSNTGELFF	TGTGCTAGCAGCTTAATGGCAGGATCGAACACCGGGGAGCTGTTTTTT
-	TRBV6-5	TRBJ2-6	-	CASRGRNSGANVLTF	TGTGCCAGCAGGGGGCGGAACTCTGGGGCCAACGTCCTGACTTTC
-	TRBV18	TRBJ2-7	-	CASSQTIGSYEQYF	TGTGCCAGCTCACAGACAATCGGCTCCTACGAGCAGTACTTC
-	TRBV6-5	TRBJ1-2	-	CASSASRYGYTF	TGTGCCAGCTCAGCGTCCCGCTATGGCTACACCTTC
-	TRBV4-1	TRBJ1-6	-	CASSSSPGGRLDSPLHF	TGCGCCAGCAGTTCCTCCCCCGGGGGAAGGCTAGATTCACCCCTCCACTTT